What follows describes a single T cell receptor (beta chain). Its specificity is unknown. Thawed PBMCs were FACS-sorted into unstimulated CD4+CD25+CD127- regulatory T cells, CD4+CD25- non-regulatory cells, CD4 and CD8 cells. V was pared by 8 bases and J by 0 bases, with 8 bases between. CDR1 and CDR2 from the germline V gene are MNHEY and SVGAGI. The CDR3 consists of 13 residues. This entry comes from a study of Tregs in tolerant kidney transplant recipients. Only in-frame clones appear in the TCRdb table, and some are missing; sequencing was by immunoSEQ multiplex PCR. The sample includes about 100,000 clones, around 89% of them seen just once. Study-level points and caveats: Validation in larger populations is needed because few patients were studied. Tolerant patients' donor-specific Tregs expanded beyond overall Tregs, suggesting antigen-driven growth.

The TCR sequence derives from a human donor who received a combined kidney and bone marrow transplant. The source material was CD4+ T cells from blood, sampled before the transplant. This chain joins TRBV6-5 and TRBJ2-1; D is unresolved. CDR3 DNA sequence: TGTGCCAGCGCGCGGAGCTCCTACAATGAGCAGTTCTTC. Its protein product is CASARSSYNEQFF.